This is a list of T cell receptor beta chains from one sample in a study of cytomegalovirus exposure and HLA in healthy donors. Some clones are missing from TCRdb's copy, which holds only in-frame ones; the method was immunoSEQ multiplex PCR. The repertoire has 100,000 or so clones, more than 70% of them found once; the top ten carry 2.1%. The sequenced sample was PBMCs. Receptors were obtained from a man aged 25-45 years in good health and CMV-seronegative. Each CDR3 is given with its conserved first and last residue.

v_call	j_call	cdr3_aa
TRBV9	TRBJ2-1	CASSVEGSGGIKDEQFF
TRBV19	TRBJ2-3	CATSTGRDTDTQYF
TRBV15	TRBJ2-2	CATSDPGQSSNTGELFF
TRBV15	TRBJ2-7	CATRGNLLAGYEQYF
TRBV30	TRBJ1-1	CAWTVQGADTEAFF
TRBV2	TRBJ2-7	CASRKSGPLAGVLHEQYF
TRBV19	TRBJ2-7	CASRLREAISYEQYF
TRBV6-1	TRBJ2-5	CASSEWSETQYF
TRBV7-2	TRBJ1-2	CASSPDREYGYTF
TRBV5-4	TRBJ2-3	CASSPGGADTQYF
TRBV9	TRBJ2-5	CASSPQLTKETQYF
TRBV10-3	TRBJ1-2	CAISDPLGQGNYGYTF
TRBV18	TRBJ1-2	CASSPSSGEGYGYTF
TRBV2	TRBJ2-2	CASGGGTGGSTGELFF
TRBV6-5	TRBJ2-7	CASSYSSGSPYEQYF
TRBV7-2	TRBJ2-7	CASSLEVQGGYEQYF
TRBV10-3	TRBJ1-1	CAISVTGALNTEAFF
TRBV4-1	TRBJ2-5	CASSLAPGIRPETQYF
TRBV5-1	TRBJ2-5	CASSPSGGLQETQYF
TRBV7-9	TRBJ2-7	CASSRQAGFNEQYF